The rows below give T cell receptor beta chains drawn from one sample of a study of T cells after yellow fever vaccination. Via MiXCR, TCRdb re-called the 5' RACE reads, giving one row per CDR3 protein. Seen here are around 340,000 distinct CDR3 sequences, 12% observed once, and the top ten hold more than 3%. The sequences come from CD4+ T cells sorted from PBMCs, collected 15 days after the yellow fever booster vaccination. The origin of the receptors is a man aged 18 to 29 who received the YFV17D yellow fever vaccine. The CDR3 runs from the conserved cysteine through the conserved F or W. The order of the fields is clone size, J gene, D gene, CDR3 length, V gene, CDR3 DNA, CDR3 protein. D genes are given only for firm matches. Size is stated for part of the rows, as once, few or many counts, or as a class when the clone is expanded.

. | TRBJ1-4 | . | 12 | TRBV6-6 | TGTGCCAGCACGTTAGGGGACGAAAAACTGTTTTTT | CASTLGDEKLFF
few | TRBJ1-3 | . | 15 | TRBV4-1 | TGCGCCAGCAGTCATTTGGGGGCCGTTCCGGACACCATATATTTT | CASSHLGAVPDTIYF
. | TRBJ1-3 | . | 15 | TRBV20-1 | TGCAGTGCCTCAGACAGGTTCGACCGTGGAAACACCATATATTTT | CSASDRFDRGNTIYF
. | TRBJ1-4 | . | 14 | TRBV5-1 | TGCGCCAGCAGCTTGGATGGGGGTGGTGAAAAACTGTTTTTT | CASSLDGGGEKLFF
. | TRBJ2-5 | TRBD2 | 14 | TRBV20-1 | TGCAGTGACAAAGGTCCTAGCGGGGTGGAGACCCAGTACTTC | CSDKGPSGVETQYF
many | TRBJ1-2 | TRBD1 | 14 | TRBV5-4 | TGTGCCAGCAGCTCGGGACAGGGTAGCTATGGCTACACCTTC | CASSSGQGSYGYTF
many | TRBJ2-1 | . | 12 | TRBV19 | TGTGCCAGTAGTATTCCCCCGAATGAGCAGTTCTTC | CASSIPPNEQFF
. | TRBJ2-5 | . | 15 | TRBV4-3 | TGCGCCAGCAGCCAAGATCTACGGGATAGAGAGACCCAGTACTTC | CASSQDLRDRETQYF
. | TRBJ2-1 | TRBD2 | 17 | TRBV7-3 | TGTGCCAGCAGCCCCAGGACTAGCGGGGCCGTCGGCAATGAGCAGTTCTTC | CASSPRTSGAVGNEQFF
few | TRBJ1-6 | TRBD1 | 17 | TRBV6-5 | TGTGCCAGCAGTTTTACGGGCCGGGACAGTTATAATTCACCCCTCCACTTT | CASSFTGRDSYNSPLHF
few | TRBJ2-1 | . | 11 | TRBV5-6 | TGTGCCAGCACCTTGTACAATGAGCAGTTCTTC | CASTLYNEQFF
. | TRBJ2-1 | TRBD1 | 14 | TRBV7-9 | TGTGCCAGCAGCTCCGGACAGGGACGAGAGGAGCAGTTCTTC | CASSSGQGREEQFF
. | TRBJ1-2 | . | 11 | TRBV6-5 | TGTGCCAGCAAGGATCGGGGTGGCTACACCTTC | CASKDRGGYTF
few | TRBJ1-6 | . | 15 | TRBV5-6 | TGTGCCAGCAGCCCTGAGGGGGCCTATAATTCACCCCTCCACTTT | CASSPEGAYNSPLHF
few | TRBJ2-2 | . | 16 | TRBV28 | TGTGCCAGCAGTTTGCTTCGGCAGACGAACATCGGGGAGCTGTTTTTT | CASSLLRQTNIGELFF
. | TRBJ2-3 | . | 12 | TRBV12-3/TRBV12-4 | TGTGCCACCCAGTTTGGTACAGATACGCAGTATTTT | CATQFGTDTQYF
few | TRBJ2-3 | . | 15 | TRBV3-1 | TGTGCCAGCAGCCAAGAACCACTAGTCCCAGATACGCAGTATTTT | CASSQEPLVPDTQYF
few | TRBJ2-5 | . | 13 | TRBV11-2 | TGTGCCAGCAGCTTATGGACTCGAGAGACCCAGTACTTC | CASSLWTRETQYF
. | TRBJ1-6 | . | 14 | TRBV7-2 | TGTGCCAGCAGCCTAGTGCCTGGGAATTCACCCCTCCACTTT | CASSLVPGNSPLHF
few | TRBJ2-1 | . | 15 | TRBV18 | TGTGCCAGCTCACCACAGGCGCGGACTACCAATGAGCAGTTCTTC | CASSPQARTTNEQFF
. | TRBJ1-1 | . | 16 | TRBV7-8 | TGTGCCAGCAGCTCGGGCCCCGGACGGACAAGCAGTGAAGCTTTCTTT | CASSSGPGRTSSEAFF
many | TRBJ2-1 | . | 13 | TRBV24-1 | TGTGCCACCAGGGGGACTTATTACAATGAGCAGTTCTTC | CATRGTYYNEQFF
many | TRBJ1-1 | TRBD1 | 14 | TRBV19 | TGTGCCACAATATGGACAGGGAGATTCACTGAAGCTTTCTTT | CATIWTGRFTEAFF
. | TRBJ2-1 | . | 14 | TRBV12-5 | TGTGCTAGTGGTTTGGGCAGGGTGTACAATGAGCAGTTCTTC | CASGLGRVYNEQFF
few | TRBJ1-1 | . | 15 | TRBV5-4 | TGTGCCAGCAGCTCCTCTACAGGAGGGAACACTGAAGCTTTCTTT | CASSSSTGGNTEAFF
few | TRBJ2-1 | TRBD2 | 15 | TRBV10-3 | TGTGCCATCGCACTAACTAGCGGGGGGACGGATGAGCAGTTCTTC | CAIALTSGGTDEQFF
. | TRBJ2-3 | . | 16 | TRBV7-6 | TGTGCCAGCAGCCGAACGGGCCAGCCTAGCACAGATACGCAGTATTTT | CASSRTGQPSTDTQYF
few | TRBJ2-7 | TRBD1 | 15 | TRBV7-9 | TGTGCCAGCAGCCATTCCGACAGGGGTTTCTACGAGCAGTACTTC | CASSHSDRGFYEQYF
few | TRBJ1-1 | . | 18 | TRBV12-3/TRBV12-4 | TGTGCCAGCAGTTTCAGCCTTCGAGGGGTCTCGAGACATACTGAAGCTTTCTTT | CASSFSLRGVSRHTEAFF
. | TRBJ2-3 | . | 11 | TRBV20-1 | TGCAGTCGGGGCTTTGCAGATACGCAGTATTTT | CSRGFADTQYF
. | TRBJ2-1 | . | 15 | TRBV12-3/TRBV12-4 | TGTGCCAGCAGCCCACCGGACCCCGTGTTTGATGAGCAGTTCTTC | CASSPPDPVFDEQFF
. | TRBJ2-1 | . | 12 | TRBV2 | TGTGCCAGCAGTGACCTACGGGGAGACAAGTTCTTC | CASSDLRGDKFF
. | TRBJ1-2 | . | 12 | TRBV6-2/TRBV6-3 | TGTGCCAGCGGGGCGGGAAGACTGGGCTACACCTTC | CASGAGRLGYTF
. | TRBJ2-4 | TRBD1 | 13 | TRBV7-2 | TGTGCCAGCAGCTTGGACAGGGGTCACATTCAGTACTTC | CASSLDRGHIQYF
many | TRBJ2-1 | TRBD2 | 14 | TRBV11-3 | TGTGCCAGCAGCTTAAGCGGGGGGGCCGGCGAGCAGTTCTTC | CASSLSGGAGEQFF
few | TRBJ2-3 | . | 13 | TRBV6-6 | TGTGCCAGCGGCCCCCCCACCGGGAATACGCAGTATTTT | CASGPPTGNTQYF
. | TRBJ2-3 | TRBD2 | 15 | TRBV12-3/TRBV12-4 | TGTGCCAGCAGTTGGGGGGGGTCCTACACAGATACGCAGTATTTT | CASSWGGSYTDTQYF
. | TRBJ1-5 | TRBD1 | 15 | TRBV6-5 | TGTGCCAGCAGAAAAGATGACAGGGGGCATCAGCCCCAGCATTTT | CASRKDDRGHQPQHF
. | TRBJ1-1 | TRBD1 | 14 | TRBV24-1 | TGTGCCACCAGTGGTGCAGGGGGGTCCGCTGAAGCTTTCTTT | CATSGAGGSAEAFF
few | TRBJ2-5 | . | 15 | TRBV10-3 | TGTGCCATCAGCTCTTCCGACAGGAACCAAGAGACCCAGTACTTC | CAISSSDRNQETQYF
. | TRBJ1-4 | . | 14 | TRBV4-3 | TGCGCCAGCAGCCTCCTCCTTTATAATGAAAAACTGTTTTTT | CASSLLLYNEKLFF
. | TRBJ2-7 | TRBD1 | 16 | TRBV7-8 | TGTGCCAGCAGCTTATCCCGTGGGACAGGAGCCTCCGAGCAGTACTTC | CASSLSRGTGASEQYF
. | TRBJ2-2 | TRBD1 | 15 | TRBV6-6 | TGTGCCAGCAGTCTCGACAGGGGAAGGGCCGGGGAGCTGTTTTTT | CASSLDRGRAGELFF
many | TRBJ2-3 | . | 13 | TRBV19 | TGTGCCAGTAGGATGGCTGACACAGATACGCAGTATTTT | CASRMADTDTQYF
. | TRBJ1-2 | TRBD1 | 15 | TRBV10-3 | TGTGCCATCCGCCCCCGGGGGGGACAGGCCTATGGCTACACCTTC | CAIRPRGGQAYGYTF
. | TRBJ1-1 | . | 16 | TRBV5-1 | TGCGCCAGCAGCTTTCTCGCAGGGTCTGCGAACACTGAAGCTTTCTTT | CASSFLAGSANTEAFF
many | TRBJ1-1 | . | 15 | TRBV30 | TGTGCCTGGTCCGAGGACCCCCAGAGGTACACTGAAGCTTTCTTT | CAWSEDPQRYTEAFF
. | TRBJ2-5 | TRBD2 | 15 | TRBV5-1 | TGCGCCAGCAGCTTTCTAGCGGCCAACCAAGAGACCCAGTACTTC | CASSFLAANQETQYF